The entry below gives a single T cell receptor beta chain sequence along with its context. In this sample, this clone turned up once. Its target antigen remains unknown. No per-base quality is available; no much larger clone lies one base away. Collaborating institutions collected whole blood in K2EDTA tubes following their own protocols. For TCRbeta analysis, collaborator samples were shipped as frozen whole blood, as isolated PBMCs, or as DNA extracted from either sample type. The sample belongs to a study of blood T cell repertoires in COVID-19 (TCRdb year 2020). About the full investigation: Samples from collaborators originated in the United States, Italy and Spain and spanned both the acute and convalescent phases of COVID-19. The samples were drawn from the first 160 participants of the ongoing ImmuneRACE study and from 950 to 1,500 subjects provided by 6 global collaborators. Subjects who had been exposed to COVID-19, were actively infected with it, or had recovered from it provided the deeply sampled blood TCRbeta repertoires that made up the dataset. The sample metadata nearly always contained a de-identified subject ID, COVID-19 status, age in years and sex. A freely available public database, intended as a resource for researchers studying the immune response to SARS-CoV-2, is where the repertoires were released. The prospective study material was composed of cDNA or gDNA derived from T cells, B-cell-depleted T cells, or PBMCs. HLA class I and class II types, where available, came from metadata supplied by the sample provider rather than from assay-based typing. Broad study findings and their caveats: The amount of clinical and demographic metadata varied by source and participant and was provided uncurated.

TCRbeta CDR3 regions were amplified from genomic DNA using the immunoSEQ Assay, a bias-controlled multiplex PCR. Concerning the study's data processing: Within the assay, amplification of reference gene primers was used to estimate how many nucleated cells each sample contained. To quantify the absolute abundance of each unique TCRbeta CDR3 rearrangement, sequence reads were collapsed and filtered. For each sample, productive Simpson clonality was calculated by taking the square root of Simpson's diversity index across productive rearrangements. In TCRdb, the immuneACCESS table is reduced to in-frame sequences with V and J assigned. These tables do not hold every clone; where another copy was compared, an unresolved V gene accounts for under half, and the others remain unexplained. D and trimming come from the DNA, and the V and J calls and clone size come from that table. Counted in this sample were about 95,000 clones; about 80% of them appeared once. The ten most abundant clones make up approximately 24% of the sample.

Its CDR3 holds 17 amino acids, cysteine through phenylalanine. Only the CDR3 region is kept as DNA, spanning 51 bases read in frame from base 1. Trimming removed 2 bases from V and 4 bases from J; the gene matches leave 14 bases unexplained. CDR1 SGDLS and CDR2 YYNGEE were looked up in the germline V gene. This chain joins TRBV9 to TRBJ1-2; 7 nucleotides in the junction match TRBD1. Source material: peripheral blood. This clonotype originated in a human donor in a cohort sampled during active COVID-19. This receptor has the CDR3 CASSVTAGGLSPYGYTF. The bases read TGTGCCAGCAGCGTCACGGCAGGGGGTCTGTCTCCCTATGGCTACACCTTC.